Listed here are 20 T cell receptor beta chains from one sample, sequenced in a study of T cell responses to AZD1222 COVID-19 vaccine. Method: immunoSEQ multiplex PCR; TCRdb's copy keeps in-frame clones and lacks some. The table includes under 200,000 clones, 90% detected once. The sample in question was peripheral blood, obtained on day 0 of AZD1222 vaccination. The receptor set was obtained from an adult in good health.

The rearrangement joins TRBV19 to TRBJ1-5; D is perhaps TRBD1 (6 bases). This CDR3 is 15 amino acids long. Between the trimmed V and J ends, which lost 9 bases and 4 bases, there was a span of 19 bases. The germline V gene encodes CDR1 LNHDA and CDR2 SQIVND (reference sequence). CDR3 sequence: CASHSRYTGNQPQHF. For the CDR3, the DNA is TGTGCCAGCCACTCGAGATATACAGGGAATCAGCCCCAGCATTTT. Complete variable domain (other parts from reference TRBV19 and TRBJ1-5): DGGITQSPKYLFRKEGQNVTLSCEQNLNHDAMYWYRQDPGQGLRLIYYSQIVNDFQKGDIAEGYSVSREKKESFPLTVTSAQKNPTAFYLCASHSRYTGNQPQHFGDGTRLSIL.

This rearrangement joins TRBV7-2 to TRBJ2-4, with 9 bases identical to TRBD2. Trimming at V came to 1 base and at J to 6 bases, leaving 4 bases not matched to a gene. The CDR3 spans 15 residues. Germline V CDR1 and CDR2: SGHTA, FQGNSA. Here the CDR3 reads CASSLVAGALNIQYF. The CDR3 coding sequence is TGTGCCAGCAGCTTAGTAGCGGGGGCCCTAAACATTCAGTACTTC.

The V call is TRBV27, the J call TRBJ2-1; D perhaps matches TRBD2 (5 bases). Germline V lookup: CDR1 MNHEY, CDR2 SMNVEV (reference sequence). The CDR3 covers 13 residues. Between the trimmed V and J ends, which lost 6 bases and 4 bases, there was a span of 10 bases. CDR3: CASSRRGYNEQFF. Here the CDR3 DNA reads TGTGCCAGCAGCCGCCGAGGGTACAATGAGCAGTTCTTC.

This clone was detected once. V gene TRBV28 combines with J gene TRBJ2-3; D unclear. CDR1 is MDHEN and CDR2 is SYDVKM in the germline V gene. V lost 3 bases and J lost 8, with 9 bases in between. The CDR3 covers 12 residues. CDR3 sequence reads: CASSFLASTQYF. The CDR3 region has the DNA TGTGCCAGCAGTTTTTTGGCATCTACGCAGTATTTT.

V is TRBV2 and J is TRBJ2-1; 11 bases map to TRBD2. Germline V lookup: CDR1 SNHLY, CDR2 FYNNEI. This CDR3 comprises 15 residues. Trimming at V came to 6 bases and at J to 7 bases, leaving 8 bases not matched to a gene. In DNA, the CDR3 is TGTGCCAGCAGATTAGCGGGGGGGCAGTGGAATGAGCAGTTCTTC. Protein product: CASRLAGGQWNEQFF.

The CDR3 DNA reads as TGCGCCAGCAGCCAACAGGGTTGGGGGGACACTGAAGCTTTCTTT. As protein: CASSQQGWGDTEAFF. The rearrangement uses TRBV4-1 and TRBJ1-1, with a weak D call TRBD1 (5 bases). CDR3 length: 15 amino acids. In germline, CDR1 is MGHRA, CDR2 YSYEKL. V lost 2 bases and J 3 bases, leaving 13 bases between the germline ends.

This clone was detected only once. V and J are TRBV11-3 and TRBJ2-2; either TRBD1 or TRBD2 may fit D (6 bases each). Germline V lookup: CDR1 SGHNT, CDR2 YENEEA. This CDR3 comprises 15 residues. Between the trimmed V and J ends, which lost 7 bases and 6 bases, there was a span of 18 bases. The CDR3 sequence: CASIAGQGRSGELFF. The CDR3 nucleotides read TGTGCCAGCATCGCGGGGCAGGGGAGGTCCGGGGAGCTGTTTTTT.

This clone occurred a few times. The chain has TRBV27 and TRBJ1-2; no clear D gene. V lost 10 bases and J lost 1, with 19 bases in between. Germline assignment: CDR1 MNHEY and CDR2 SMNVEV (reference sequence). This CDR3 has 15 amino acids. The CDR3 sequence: CATLRRPTDNYGYTF. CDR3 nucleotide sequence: TGTGCCACCCTCCGCCGGCCGACGGATAACTATGGCTACACCTTC.

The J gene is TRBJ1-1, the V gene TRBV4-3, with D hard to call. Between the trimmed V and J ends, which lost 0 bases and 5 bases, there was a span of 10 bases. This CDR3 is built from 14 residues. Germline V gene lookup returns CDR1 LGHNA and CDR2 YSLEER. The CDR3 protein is CASSQDGKGTEAFF. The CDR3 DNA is TGCGCCAGCAGCCAAGATGGAAAGGGAACTGAAGCTTTCTTT.

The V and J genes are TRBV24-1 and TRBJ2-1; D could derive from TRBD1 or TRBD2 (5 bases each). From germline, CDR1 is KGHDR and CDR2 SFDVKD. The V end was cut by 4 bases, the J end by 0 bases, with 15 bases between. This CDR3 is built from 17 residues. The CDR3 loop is CATSDRGPGSSYNEQFF. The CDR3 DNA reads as TGTGCCACCAGTGACCGGGGACCGGGGAGCTCCTACAATGAGCAGTTCTTC.

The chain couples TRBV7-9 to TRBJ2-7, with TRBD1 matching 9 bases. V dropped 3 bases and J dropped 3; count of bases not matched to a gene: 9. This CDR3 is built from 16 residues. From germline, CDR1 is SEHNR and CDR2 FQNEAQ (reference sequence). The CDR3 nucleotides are TGTGCCAGCAGCTTCCCCCGGGACAGGGTTAACTACGAGCAGTACTTC. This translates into CASSFPRDRVNYEQYF.

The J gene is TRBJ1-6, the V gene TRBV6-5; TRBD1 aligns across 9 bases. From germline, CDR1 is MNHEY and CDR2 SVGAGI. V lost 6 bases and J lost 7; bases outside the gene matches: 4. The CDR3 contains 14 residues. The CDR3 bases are TGTGCCAGCAGGGAGACAGGGGGAAATTCACCCCTCCACTTT. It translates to CASRETGGNSPLHF.

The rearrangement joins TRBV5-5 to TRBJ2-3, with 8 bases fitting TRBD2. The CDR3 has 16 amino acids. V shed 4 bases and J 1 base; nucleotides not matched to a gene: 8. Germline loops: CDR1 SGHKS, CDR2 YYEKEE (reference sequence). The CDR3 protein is CASSTGVSGGTDTQYF. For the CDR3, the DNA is TGTGCCAGCAGCACGGGCGTTAGCGGGGGCACAGATACGCAGTATTTT.

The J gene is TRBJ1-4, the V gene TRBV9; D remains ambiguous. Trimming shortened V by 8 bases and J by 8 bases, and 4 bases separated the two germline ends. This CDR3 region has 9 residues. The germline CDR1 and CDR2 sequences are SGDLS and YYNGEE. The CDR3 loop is CARREKLFF. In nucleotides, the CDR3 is TGTGCCAGGAGAGAAAAACTGTTTTTT.

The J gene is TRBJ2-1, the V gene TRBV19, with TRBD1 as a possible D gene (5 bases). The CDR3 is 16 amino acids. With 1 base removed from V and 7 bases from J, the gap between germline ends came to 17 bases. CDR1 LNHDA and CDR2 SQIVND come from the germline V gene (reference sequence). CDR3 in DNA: TGTGCCAGTAGTATAGGGAAGGGGATTAAAGGGAATGAGCAGTTCTTC. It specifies CASSIGKGIKGNEQFF.

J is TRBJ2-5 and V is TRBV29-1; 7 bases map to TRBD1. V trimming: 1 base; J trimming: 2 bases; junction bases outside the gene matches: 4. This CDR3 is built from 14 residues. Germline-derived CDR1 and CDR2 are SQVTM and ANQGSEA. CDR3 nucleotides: TGCAGCGTTGAAGCTAGGGGGCGGCAAGAGACCCAGTACTTC. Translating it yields CSVEARGRQETQYF.

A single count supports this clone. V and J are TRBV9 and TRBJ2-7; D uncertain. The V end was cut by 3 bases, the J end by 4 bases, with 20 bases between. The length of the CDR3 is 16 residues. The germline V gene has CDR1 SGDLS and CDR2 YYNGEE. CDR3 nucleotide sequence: TGTGCCAGCAGCGGATTTGAAAGGCGGCCCAAATACGAGCAGTACTTC. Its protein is CASSGFERRPKYEQYF. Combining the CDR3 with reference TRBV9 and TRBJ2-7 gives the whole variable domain DSGVTQTPKHLITATGQRVTLRCSPRSGDLSVYWYQQSLDQGLQFLIQYYNGEERAKGNILERFSAQQFPDLHSELNLSSLELGDSALYFCASSGFERRPKYEQYFGPGTRLTVT.

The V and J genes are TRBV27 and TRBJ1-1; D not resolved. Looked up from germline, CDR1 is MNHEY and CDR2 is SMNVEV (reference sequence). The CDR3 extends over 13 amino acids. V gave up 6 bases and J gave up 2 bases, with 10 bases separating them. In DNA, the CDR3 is TGTGCCAGCAGCACGGTCGCAAACACTGAAGCTTTCTTT. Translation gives CASSTVANTEAFF.

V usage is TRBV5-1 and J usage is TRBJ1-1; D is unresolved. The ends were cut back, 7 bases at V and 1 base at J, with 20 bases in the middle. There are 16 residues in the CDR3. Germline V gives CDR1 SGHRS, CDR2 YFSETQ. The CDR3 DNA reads TGCGCCAGCTCCCGCACGGTGGTCTTCGGGAACACTGAAGCTTTCTTT. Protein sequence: CASSRTVVFGNTEAFF.

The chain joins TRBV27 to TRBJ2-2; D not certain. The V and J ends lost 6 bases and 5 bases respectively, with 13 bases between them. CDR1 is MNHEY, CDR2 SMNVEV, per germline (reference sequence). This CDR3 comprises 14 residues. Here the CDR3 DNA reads TGTGCCAGCAGGACCTCCCTGGAGACCGGGGAGCTGTTTTTT. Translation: CASRTSLETGELFF.